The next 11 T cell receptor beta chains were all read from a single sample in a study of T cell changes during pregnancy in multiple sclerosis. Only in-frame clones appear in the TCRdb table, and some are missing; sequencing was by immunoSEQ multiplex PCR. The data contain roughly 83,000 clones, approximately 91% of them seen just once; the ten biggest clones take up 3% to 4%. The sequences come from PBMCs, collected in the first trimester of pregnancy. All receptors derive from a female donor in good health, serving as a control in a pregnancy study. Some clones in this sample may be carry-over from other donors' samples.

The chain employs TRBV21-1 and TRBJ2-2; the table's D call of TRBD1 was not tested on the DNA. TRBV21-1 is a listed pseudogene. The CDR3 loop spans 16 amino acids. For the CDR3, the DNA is TGTGCCAGCAGCAAATGGGTGATAGGACAAGTCGGGGAGCTGTTTTTT. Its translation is CASSKWVIGQVGELFF.

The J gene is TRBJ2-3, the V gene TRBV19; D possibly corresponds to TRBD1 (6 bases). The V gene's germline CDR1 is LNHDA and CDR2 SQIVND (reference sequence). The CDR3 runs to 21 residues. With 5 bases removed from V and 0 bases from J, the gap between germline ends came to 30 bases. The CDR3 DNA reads TGTGCCAGTAGTGGGGCTGCCCAAAAAGGTGGGTGGACAGCCAGCACAGATACGCAGTATTTT. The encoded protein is CASSGAAQKGGWTASTDTQYF.

CDR3 protein: CASSLISSGRMYNEQFF. CDR3 DNA sequence: TGTGCCAGCAGCTTGATCTCTAGCGGGAGGATGTACAATGAGCAGTTCTTC. This chain uses TRBV5-6 with TRBJ2-1; 11 bases fit TRBD2. Germline loops: CDR1 SGHDT, CDR2 YYEEEE. This CDR3 is 17 amino acids long. V lost 1 base to trimming and J lost 4 bases; unmatched junction nucleotides: 7. Using reference TRBV5-6 and TRBJ2-1 for the parts outside the CDR3, the full variable domain is DAGVTQSPTHLIKTRGQQVTLRCSPKSGHDTVSWYQQALGQGPQFIFQYYEEEERQRGNFPDRFSGHQFPNYSSELNVNALLLGDSALYLCASSLISSGRMYNEQFFGPGTRLTVL.

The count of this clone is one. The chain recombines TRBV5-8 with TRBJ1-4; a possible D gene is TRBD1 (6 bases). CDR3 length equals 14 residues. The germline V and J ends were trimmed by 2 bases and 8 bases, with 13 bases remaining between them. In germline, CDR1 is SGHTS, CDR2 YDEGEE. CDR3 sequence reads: CASSFGWGREKLFF. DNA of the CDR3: TGTGCCAGCAGCTTCGGCTGGGGGCGAGAAAAACTGTTTTTT.

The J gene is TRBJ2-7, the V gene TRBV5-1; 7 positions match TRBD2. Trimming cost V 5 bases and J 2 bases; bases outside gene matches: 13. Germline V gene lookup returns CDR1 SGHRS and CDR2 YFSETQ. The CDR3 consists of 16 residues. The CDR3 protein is CASRRDRTSFTYEQYF. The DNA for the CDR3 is TGCGCCAGCAGGCGGGATCGGACTAGTTTTACCTACGAGCAGTACTTC.

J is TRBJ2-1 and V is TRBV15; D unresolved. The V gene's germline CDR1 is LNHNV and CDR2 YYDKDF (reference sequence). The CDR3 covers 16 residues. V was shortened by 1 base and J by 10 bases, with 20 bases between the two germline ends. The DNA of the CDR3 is TGTGCCACCAGCAGAGCTGGTAGCCAAAGATACTCGGAGCAGTTCTTC. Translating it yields CATSRAGSQRYSEQFF.

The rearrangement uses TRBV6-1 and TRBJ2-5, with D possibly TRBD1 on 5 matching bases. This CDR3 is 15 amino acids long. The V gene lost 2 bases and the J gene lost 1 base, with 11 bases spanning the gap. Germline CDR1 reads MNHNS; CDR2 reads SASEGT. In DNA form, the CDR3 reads TGTGCCAGCAGTGAATACCCTCAGGGCCAAGAGACCCAGTACTTC. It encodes CASSEYPQGQETQYF.

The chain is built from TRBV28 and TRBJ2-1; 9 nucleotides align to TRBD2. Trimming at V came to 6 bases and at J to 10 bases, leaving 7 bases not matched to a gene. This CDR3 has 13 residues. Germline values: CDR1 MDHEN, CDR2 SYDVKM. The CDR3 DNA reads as TGTGCCAGCAGGGGACCGACTAGCGGAGAGCAGTTCTTC. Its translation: CASRGPTSGEQFF. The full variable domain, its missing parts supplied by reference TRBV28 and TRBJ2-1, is DVKVTQSSRYLVKRTGEKVFLECVQDMDHENMFWYRQDPGLGLRLIYFSYDVKMKEKGDIPEGYSVSREKKERFSLILESASTNQTSMYLCASRGPTSGEQFFGPGTRLTVL.

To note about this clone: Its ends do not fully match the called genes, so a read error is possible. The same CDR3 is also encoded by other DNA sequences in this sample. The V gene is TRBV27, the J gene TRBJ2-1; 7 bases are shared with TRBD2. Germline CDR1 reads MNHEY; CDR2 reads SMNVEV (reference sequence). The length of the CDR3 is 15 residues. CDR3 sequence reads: CASKMLAVAYNEQFF. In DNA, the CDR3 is TGTGCCAGCAAGATGCTAGCGGTAGCCTACAATGAACAGTTCTTC.

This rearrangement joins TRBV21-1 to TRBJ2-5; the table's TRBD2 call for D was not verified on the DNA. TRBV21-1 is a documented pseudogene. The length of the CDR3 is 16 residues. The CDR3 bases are TGTGCCAGCAGCAAAGCGCTATTGGGTGGAGGAGAGACCCAGTACTTC. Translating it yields CASSKALLGGGETQYF.

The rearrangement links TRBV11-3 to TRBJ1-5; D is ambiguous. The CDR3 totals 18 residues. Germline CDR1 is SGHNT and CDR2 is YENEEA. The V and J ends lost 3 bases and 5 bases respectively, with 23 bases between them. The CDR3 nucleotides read TGTGCCAGCAGCTTGGAACCCGGGTCGGTACGTACGGATCAGCCCCAGCATTTT. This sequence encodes CASSLEPGSVRTDQPQHF.